This passage covers 3 T cell receptor beta chains from one sample sequenced in a study of blood T cell repertoires in COVID-19. The repertoire was sequenced with immunoSEQ multiplex PCR; TCRdb's copy has only in-frame clones and lacks some. The table lists more than 200,000 clones, about 87% of them singletons. Sequencing used peripheral blood. Source of these receptors: a woman in her twenties or thirties with COVID-19, enrolled during active disease.

DNA of the CDR3: TGTGCCAGCAGCAAAAGGTTGGTGTCTAGCGGGGGCAATGAGCAGTTCTTC. Translated, it gives CASSKRLVSSGGNEQFF. The J gene is TRBJ2-1, the V gene TRBV6-2 or TRBV6-3; 10 bases fit TRBD2. Germline CDR1 is MNHEY and CDR2 is SVGEGT. The CDR3 extends over 17 amino acids. V dropped 6 bases and J dropped 6; count of bases not matched to a gene: 14.

This clone was seen once. V gene TRBV19 combines with J gene TRBJ1-5; 8 bases agree with TRBD1. Germline V gene sequence: CDR1 LNHDA, CDR2 SQIVND (reference sequence). The CDR3 covers 15 residues. J was trimmed by 8 bases and V by 2 bases; bases with no gene match: 8. CDR3 residues: CASSISPQGAEPQHF. As DNA, the CDR3 is TGTGCCAGTAGTATATCCCCCCAGGGGGCTGAGCCCCAGCATTTT.

The chain links TRBV3-1 (or the pseudogene TRBV3-2) to TRBJ1-1; D might be TRBD1 (6 bases). Germline CDR1 reads LGHDT; CDR2 reads YNNKEL (reference sequence). The CDR3 is 13 amino acids. Trimming took 5 bases from V and 7 from J, leaving 14 bases between them. The DNA for the CDR3 is TGTGCCAGCAGCGGCCTAAGACAGGATGAAGCTTTCTTT. Amino acid sequence: CASSGLRQDEAFF.